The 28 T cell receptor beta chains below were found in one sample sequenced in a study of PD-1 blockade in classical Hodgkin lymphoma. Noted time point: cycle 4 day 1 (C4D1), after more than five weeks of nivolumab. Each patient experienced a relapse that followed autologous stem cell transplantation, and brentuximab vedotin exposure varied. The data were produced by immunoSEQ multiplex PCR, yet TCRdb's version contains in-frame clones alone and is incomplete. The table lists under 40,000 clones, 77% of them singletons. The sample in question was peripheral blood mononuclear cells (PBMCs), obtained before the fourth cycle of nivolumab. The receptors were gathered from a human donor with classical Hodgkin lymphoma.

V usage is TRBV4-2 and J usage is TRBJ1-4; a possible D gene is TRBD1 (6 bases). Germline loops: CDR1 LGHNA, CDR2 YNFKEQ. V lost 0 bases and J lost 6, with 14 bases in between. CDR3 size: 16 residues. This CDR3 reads CASSQEGGGVYEKLFF. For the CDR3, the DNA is TGTGCCAGCAGCCAAGAAGGGGGTGGGGTTTATGAAAAACTGTTTTTT.

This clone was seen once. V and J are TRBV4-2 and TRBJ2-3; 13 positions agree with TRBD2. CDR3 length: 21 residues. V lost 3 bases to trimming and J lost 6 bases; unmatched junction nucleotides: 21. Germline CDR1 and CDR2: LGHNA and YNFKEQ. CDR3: CASSQPANGLAGVHLGDTQYF. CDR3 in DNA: TGTGCCAGCAGCCAGCCTGCTAACGGACTAGCGGGGGTACACCTCGGGGATACGCAGTATTTT.

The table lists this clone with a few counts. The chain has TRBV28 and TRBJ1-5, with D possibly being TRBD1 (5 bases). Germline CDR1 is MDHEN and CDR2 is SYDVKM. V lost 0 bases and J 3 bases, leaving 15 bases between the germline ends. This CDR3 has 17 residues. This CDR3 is CASSLWDKGPHNQPQHF. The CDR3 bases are TGTGCCAGCAGTTTATGGGACAAGGGACCTCACAATCAGCCCCAGCATTTT.

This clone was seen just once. The CDR3 bases are TGTGCCAGCAGCCGACAATTCAGCTCCTACAATGAGCAGTTCTTC. As protein: CASSRQFSSYNEQFF. This rearrangement joins TRBV7-6 to TRBJ2-1; D remains ambiguous. The CDR3 totals 15 residues. Germline V gene sequence: CDR1 SGHVS, CDR2 FNYEAQ. Trimming pared 5 bases from V and 0 bases from J, leaving 11 bases between.

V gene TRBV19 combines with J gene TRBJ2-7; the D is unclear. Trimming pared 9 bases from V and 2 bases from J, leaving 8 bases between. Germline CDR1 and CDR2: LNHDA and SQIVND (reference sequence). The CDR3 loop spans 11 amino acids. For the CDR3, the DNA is TGTGCCAGCGGCGAGACCTACGAGCAGTACTTC. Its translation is CASGETYEQYF.

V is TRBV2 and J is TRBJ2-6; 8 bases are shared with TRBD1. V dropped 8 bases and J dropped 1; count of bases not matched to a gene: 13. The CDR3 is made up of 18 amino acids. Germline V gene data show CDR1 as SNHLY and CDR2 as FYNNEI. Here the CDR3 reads CASLYRTGLRSGANVLTF. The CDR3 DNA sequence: TGTGCCAGCCTATACCGGACAGGGCTAAGGTCTGGGGCCAACGTCCTGACTTTC. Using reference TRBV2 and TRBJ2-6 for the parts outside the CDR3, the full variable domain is EPEVTQTPSHQVTQMGQEVILRCVPISNHLYFYWYRQILGQKVEFLVSFYNNEISEKSEIFDDQFSVERPDGSNFTLKIRSTKLEDSAMYFCASLYRTGLRSGANVLTFGAGSRLTVL.

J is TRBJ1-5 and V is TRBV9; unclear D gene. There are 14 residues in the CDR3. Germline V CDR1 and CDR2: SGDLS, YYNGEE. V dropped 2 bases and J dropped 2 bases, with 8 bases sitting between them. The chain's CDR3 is CASSVSGGNQPQHF. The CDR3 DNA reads TGTGCCAGCAGCGTGTCTGGCGGCAATCAGCCCCAGCATTTT.

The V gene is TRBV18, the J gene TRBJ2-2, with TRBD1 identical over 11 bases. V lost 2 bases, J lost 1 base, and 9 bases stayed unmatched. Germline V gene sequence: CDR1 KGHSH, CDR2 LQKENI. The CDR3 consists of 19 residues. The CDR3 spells CASSPSRTGGSMNTGELFF. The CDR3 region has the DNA TGTGCCAGCTCACCATCCCGGACAGGGGGCTCTATGAACACCGGGGAGCTGTTTTTT.

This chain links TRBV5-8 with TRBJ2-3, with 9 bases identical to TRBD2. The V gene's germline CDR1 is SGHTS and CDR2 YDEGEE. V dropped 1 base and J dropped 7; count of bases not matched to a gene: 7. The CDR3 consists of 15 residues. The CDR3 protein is CASSLSLAGLNTQYF. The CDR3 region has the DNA TGTGCCAGCAGCTTGTCTCTAGCGGGGTTAAATACGCAGTATTTT.

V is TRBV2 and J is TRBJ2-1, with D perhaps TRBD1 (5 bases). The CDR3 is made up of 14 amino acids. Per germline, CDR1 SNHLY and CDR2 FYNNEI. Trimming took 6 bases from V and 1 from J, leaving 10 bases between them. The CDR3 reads CASSKAGSYNEQFF. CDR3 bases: TGTGCCAGCAGCAAAGCAGGGTCCTACAATGAGCAGTTCTTC. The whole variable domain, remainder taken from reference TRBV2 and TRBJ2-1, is EPEVTQTPSHQVTQMGQEVILRCVPISNHLYFYWYRQILGQKVEFLVSFYNNEISEKSEIFDDQFSVERPDGSNFTLKIRSTKLEDSAMYFCASSKAGSYNEQFFGPGTRLTVL.

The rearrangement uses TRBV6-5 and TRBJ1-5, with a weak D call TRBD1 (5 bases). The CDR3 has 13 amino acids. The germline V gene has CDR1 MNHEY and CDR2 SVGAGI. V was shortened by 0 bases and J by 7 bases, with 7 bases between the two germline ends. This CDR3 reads CASSYSGDQPQHF. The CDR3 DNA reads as TGTGCCAGCAGTTACTCAGGGGACCAGCCCCAGCATTTT.

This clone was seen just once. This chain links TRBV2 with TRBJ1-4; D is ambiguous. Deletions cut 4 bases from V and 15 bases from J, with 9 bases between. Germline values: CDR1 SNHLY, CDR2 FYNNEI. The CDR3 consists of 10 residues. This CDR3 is CASSGPQLFF. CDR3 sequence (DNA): TGTGCCAGCAGTGGCCCCCAGTTGTTTTTT. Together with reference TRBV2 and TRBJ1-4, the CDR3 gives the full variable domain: EPEVTQTPSHQVTQMGQEVILRCVPISNHLYFYWYRQILGQKVEFLVSFYNNEISEKSEIFDDQFSVERPDGSNFTLKIRSTKLEDSAMYFCASSGPQLFFGSGTQLSVL.

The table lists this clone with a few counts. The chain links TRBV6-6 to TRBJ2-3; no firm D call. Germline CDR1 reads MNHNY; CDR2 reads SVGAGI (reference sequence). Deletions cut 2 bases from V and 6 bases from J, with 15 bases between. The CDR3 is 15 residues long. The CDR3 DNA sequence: TGTGCCAGCAGTTACCGAACCACTAAGGGCGATACGCAGTATTTT. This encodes CASSYRTTKGDTQYF.

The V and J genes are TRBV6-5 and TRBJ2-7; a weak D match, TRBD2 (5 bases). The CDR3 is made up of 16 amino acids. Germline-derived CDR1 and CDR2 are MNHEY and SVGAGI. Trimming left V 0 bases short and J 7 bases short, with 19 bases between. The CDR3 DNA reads TGTGCCAGCAGTTACTCATGGAGACAAACATCGGGGGAGCAGTACTTC. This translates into CASSYSWRQTSGEQYF.

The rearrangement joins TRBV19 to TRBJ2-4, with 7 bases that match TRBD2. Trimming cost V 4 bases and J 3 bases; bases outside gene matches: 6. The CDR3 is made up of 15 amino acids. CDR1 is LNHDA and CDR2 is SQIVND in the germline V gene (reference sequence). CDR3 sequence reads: CASSTKGLGKNIQYF. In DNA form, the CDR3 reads TGTGCCAGTAGTACTAAAGGACTAGGCAAAAACATTCAGTACTTC.

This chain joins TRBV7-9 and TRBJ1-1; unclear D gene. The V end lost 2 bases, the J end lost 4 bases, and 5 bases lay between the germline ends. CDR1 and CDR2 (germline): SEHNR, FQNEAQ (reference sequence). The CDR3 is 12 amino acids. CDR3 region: CASSLLSTEAFF. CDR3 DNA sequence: TGTGCCAGCAGCTTATTAAGCACTGAAGCTTTCTTT. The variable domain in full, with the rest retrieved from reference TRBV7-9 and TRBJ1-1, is DTGVSQNPRHKITKRGQNVTFRCDPISEHNRLYWYRQTLGQGPEFLTYFQNEAQLEKSRLLSDRFSAERPKGSFSTLEIQRTEQGDSAMYLCASSLLSTEAFFGQGTRLTVV.

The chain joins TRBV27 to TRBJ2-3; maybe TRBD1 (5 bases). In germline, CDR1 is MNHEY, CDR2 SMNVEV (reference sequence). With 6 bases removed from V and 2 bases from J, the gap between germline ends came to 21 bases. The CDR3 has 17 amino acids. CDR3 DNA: TGTGCCAGCAGCCGGAGCCCCTGGGCAGGGAACACAGATACGCAGTATTTT. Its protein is CASSRSPWAGNTDTQYF.

In DNA, the CDR3 is TGTGCCAGCAGGAAGACAGGAGCCATAGATACGCAGTATTTT. It encodes CASRKTGAIDTQYF. The rearrangement uses TRBV6-1 and TRBJ2-3; D is perhaps TRBD1 (6 bases). CDR1 MNHNS and CDR2 SASEGT come from the germline V gene. The ends were cut back, 6 bases at V and 5 bases at J, with 15 bases in the middle. The CDR3 totals 14 residues.

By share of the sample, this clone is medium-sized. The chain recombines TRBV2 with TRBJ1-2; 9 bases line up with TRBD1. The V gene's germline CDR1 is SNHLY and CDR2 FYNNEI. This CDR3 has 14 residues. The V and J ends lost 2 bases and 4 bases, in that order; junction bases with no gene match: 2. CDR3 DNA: TGTGCCAGCAGTGAACGGGACAGGGTCTATGGCTACACCTTC. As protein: CASSERDRVYGYTF.

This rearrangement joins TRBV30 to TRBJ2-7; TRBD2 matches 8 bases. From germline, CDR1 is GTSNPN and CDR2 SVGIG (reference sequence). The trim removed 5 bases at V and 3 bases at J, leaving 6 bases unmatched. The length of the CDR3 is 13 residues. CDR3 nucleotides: TGTGCCTGGGGTGGACTAGCCAACTACGAGCAGTACTTC. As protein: CAWGGLANYEQYF.

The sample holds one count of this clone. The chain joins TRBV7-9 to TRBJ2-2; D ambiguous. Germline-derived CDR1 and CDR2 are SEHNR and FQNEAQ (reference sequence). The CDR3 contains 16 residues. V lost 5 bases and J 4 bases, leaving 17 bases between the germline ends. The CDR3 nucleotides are TGTGCCAGCAGCACAGCAACGATACAATTCACCGGGGAGCTGTTTTTT. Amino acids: CASSTATIQFTGELFF.

The CDR3 bases are TGTGCCTGGAGTGTCGGCCAGGGACGGAGCTATGGCTACACCTTC. Translation gives CAWSVGQGRSYGYTF. The chain has TRBV30 and TRBJ1-2; possibly TRBD1 for D (5 bases). CDR3 length: 15 residues. CDR1 is GTSNPN and CDR2 is SVGIG in the germline V gene (reference sequence). Trimming took 0 bases from V and 4 from J, leaving 15 bases between them.

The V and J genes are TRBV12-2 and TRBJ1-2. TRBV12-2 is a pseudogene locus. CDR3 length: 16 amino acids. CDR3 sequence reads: CASRLAEGCPNYGYTF. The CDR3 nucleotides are TGTGCAAGTCGCTTAGCCGAGGGATGTCCTAACTATGGCTACACCTTC.

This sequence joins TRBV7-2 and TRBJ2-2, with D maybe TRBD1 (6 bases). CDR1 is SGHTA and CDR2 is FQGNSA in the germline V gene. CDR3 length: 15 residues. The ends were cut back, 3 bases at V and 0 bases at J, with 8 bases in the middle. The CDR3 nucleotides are TGTGCCAGCAGCTTGACAGGCGCGAACACCGGGGAGCTGTTTTTT. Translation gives CASSLTGANTGELFF.

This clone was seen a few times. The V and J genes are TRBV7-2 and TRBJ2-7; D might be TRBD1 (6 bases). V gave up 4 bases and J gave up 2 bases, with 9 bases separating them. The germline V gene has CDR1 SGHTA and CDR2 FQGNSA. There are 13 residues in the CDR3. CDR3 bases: TGTGCCAGCAGCTCACAGGGTCCCTACGAGCAGTACTTC. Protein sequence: CASSSQGPYEQYF.

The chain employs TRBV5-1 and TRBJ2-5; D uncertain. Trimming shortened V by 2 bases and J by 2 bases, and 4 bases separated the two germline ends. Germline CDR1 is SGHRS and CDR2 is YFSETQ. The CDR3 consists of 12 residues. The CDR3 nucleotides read TGCGCCAGCAGCTTCTATCAAGAGACCCAGTACTTC. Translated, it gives CASSFYQETQYF.

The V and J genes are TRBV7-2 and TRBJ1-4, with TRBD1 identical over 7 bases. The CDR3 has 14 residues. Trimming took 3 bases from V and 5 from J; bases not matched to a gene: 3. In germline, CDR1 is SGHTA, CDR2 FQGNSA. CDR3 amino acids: CASSLTGLNEKLFF. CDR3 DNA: TGTGCCAGCAGCTTGACAGGGTTGAATGAAAAACTGTTTTTT.

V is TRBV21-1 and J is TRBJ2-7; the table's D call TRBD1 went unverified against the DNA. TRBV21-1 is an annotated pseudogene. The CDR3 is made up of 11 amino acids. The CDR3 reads CASRQYYEQYF. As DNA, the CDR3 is TGTGCCAGCAGACAGTATTACGAGCAGTACTTC.